The sample holds many counts of the clone carrying this T cell receptor (beta chain). TCRdb processed the reads anew with MiXCR; each CDR3 protein has one entry. The sample yields 200,000 to 300,000 distinct CDR3 sequences, approximately 8.3% seen once. The data derive from a study of T cell repertoires in cytomegalovirus infection. Study background: It was the public TCR beta signatures that indicated both CMV infection and matching HLA type.

Sequenced input: PBMCs. The source is a human donor in good health (CMV status not recorded). Some clones in this sample may be carry-over from other donors' samples.

The CDR3: CASSFRTSTDTQYF. The CDR3 DNA sequence: TGTGCCAGCAGCTTTAGGACTTCTACAGATACGCAGTATTTT. The V gene is TRBV7-2, the J gene TRBJ2-3; D may be TRBD2 (5 bases). There are 14 residues in the CDR3. Trimming left V 3 bases short and J 3 bases short, with 10 bases between. Germline lookup yields CDR1 SGHTA and CDR2 FQGNSA.